This TCR beta chain was recorded in a study of blood T cell repertoires in COVID-19 (dated by TCRdb to about 2020). Notes on the research overall: Collaborator samples came from the United States, Italy and Spain and covered acute and convalescent phases of COVID-19. The prospective study material was composed of cDNA or gDNA derived from T cells, B-cell-depleted T cells, or PBMCs. The dataset comprised deeply sampled blood TCRbeta repertoires from subjects exposed to, actively infected with, or recovered from COVID-19. The repertoires were released in a freely available public database meant as a resource for research on the immune response to SARS-CoV-2. Samples were obtained from the ongoing ImmuneRACE study (first 160 participants) and from some 1,300 subjects provided by 6 global collaborators. The sample metadata nearly always contained a de-identified subject ID, COVID-19 status, age in years and sex. Where available, HLA class I and class II types were taken from metadata supplied by the sample provider and were not determined by assay-based typing.

At the junction V is shortened by 1 base and J by 3 bases, with 13 bases in between. The CDR3 sequence holds 15 residues, the cysteine and phenylalanine included. Just the 45-base CDR3 DNA is kept, in frame starting at base 1. CDR1 and CDR2 are drawn from the germline V gene: SGHVS, FQNEAQ. Overall results and qualifications from the work: How much clinical and demographic metadata was included differed by source and by participant, and the metadata was provided uncurated.

Collaborating institutions collected whole blood in K2EDTA tubes following their own protocols. Collaborator samples were shipped for TCRbeta analysis as frozen whole blood, isolated PBMCs, or DNA extracted from either sample type. Regarding this clone: Which antigen it targets is not known. Base qualities were left out, and no much larger clone turns up one base away.

TCRbeta CDR3 regions were amplified from genomic DNA using the immunoSEQ Assay, a bias-controlled multiplex PCR. On the authors' methods: Nucleated cell counts per sample were estimated from amplification of reference gene primers within the assay. To quantify the absolute abundance of each unique TCRbeta CDR3 rearrangement, sequence reads were collapsed and filtered. For each sample, productive Simpson clonality was calculated as the square root of Simpson's diversity index across productive rearrangements. TCRdb took over this immuneACCESS table, retaining in-frame rearrangements with V and J assigned. Such tables are incomplete; in checked studies, under half of the missing clones stem from an unresolved V gene, and the remainder is unexplained. Clone size and the V and J calls come from that table; the DNA yielded D and trimming. The sample has some 110,000 clones on record, roughly 79% of them singletons. The ten top clones hold around a tenth of the sample.

The chain uses TRBV7-8 and TRBJ2-7; a weak D assignment points to TRBD2 (6 bases agree). The receptor was derived from a woman between 65 and 79 years old with acute or convalescent COVID-19. Material for sequencing was peripheral blood. At the DNA level, the sequence is TGTGCCAGCAGCTTAGGGGGGGTCCCCTACTACGAGCAGTACTTC. Translated, it gives CASSLGGVPYYEQYF. This CDR3, with the reference TRBV7-8 and TRBJ2-7 proteins standing in past its ends, gives the full variable domain GAGVSQSPRYKVAKRGQDVALRCDPISGHVSLFWYQQALGQGPEFLTYFQNEAQLDKSGLPSDRFFAERPEGSVSTLKIQRTQQEDSAVYLCASSLGGVPYYEQYFGPGTRLTVT.